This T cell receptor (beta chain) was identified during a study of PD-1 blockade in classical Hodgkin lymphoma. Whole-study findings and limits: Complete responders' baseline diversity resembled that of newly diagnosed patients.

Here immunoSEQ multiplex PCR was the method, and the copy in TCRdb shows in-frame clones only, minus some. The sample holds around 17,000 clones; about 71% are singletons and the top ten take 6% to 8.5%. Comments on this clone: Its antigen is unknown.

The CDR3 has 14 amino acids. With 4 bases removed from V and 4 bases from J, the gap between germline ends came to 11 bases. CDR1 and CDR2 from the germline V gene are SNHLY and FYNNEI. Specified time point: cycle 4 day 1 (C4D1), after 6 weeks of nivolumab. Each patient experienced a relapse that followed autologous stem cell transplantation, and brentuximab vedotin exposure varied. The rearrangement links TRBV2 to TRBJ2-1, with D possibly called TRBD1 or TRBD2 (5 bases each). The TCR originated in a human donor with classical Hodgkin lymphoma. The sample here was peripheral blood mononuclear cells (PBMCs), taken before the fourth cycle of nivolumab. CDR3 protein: CASSGRDAYNEQFF. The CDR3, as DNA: TGTGCCAGCAGTGGCCGGGACGCATACAATGAGCAGTTCTTC. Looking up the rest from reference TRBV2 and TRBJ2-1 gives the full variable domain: EPEVTQTPSHQVTQMGQEVILRCVPISNHLYFYWYRQILGQKVEFLVSFYNNEISEKSEIFDDQFSVERPDGSNFTLKIRSTKLEDSAMYFCASSGRDAYNEQFFGPGTRLTVL.